This T cell receptor (beta chain) was obtained from a study of blood T cell repertoires in COVID-19. Across the study: The United States, Italy and Spain provided the acute and convalescent COVID-19 samples.

The CDR3 is made up of 16 amino acids. V shed 0 bases and J 6 bases; nucleotides not matched to a gene: 8. Germline assignment: CDR1 MNHEY and CDR2 SMNVEV (reference sequence). Produced via immunoSEQ multiplex PCR; TCRdb's table is partial and in-frame only. The table shows about 200,000 clones, with 85% occurring only once. Sequenced input: peripheral blood. The sequence was obtained from a woman older than 75 with acute or convalescent COVID-19. The V gene is TRBV27, the J gene TRBJ1-2; TRBD1 matches 9 bases. In DNA form, the CDR3 reads TGTGCCAGCAGTTTATCACAGGGGGCGCGTAGGAATGGCTACACCTTC. Translated, it gives CASSLSQGARRNGYTF.